This TCR beta chain was observed in a study of blood T cell repertoires in COVID-19. Study background: Samples representing acute and convalescent COVID-19 were sourced from the United States, Italy and Spain. T cells, B-cell-depleted T cells, or PBMCs supplied cDNA or gDNA.

Methods used by the authors: Amplification of reference gene primers was used by the study to estimate nucleated cell counts. The repertoire was sequenced with immunoSEQ multiplex PCR; TCRdb's copy has only in-frame clones and lacks some. V and J calls and clone size are copied from that table; D and trimming were computed from the DNA. The sample has about 260,000 clones; around nine tenths are singletons. Seattle's enrolled individuals joined amid active infection and were then monitored longitudinally. In germline, CDR1 is SGHDT, CDR2 YYEEEE. Trimming at V came to 4 bases and at J to 1 base, leaving 9 bases not matched to a gene. The CDR3 totals 19 residues.

This clonotype originated in a woman aged 55-70 years with COVID-19, enrolled during active disease. The genes are TRBV5-6 and TRBJ2-1; 15 bases are shared with TRBD2. Sequencing was carried out using peripheral blood. CDR3 loop: CASSLSGTSGRKSYNEQFF. CDR3 sequence (DNA): TGTGCCAGCAGCCTATCGGGGACTAGCGGGAGGAAGTCCTACAATGAGCAGTTCTTC. Based on the CDR3 plus reference TRBV5-6 and TRBJ2-1, the full variable domain is DAGVTQSPTHLIKTRGQQVTLRCSPKSGHDTVSWYQQALGQGPQFIFQYYEEEERQRGNFPDRFSGHQFPNYSSELNVNALLLGDSALYLCASSLSGTSGRKSYNEQFFGPGTRLTVL.